This T cell receptor (beta chain) was obtained from a study of blood T cell repertoires in COVID-19. Study at large: From the United States, Italy and Spain came samples of acute and convalescent COVID-19.

As processed by the authors: The assay estimated nucleated cells by amplifying reference gene primers. Clones were read by immunoSEQ multiplex PCR, and TCRdb kept only the in-frame ones, dropping some. From that table come the V and J calls and clone size; the DNA was used to work out D and trimming. The data contain 430,000 or so clones, about 90% of them singletons. The CDR3 is 13 residues long. The V and J ends lost 6 bases and 5 bases respectively, with 8 bases between them. Germline V gives CDR1 MNHEY, CDR2 SVGAGI. The sequencing input was peripheral blood. This clonotype was obtained from a man younger than 30 with COVID-19, enrolled during active disease. The J gene is TRBJ1-6, the V gene TRBV6-5, with no clear D. CDR3 sequence: CASSPVNNSPLHF. The CDR3 nucleotides read TGTGCCAGCAGCCCCGTTAATAATTCACCCCTCCACTTT.